The present TCR beta chain was sequenced within a study of Graves' ophthalmopathy and Graves' hyperthyroidism. Only newly diagnosed hyperthyroidism patients aged 18 to 65, with under 2 months' duration, were enrolled. Amplified material comprised TCR beta CDR3 regions derived from RNA transcripts. Second-round multiplex PCR followed a first-round RT-PCR using HTBI primers. TCRdb re-called the multiplex PCR reads with MiXCR, one entry per CDR3 protein. The sample records around 1,000,000 distinct CDR3 sequences, about two fifths being singletons. Study-wide results and limits: Ophthalmopathy could be told apart from stable hyperthyroidism by a 13-signature model (87.88% sensitivity, over 65% specificity).

Germline CDR1 and CDR2: DFQATT and SNEGSKA (reference sequence). The V gene end was trimmed by 4 bases and the J gene end by 0 bases; junction bases not matched to a gene: 11. The CDR3 has 17 amino acids. In its sample, this clonotype was seen many times. Its antigen is not identified. The rearrangement joins TRBV20-1 to TRBJ1-5; 8 bases line up with TRBD1. Input material: peripheral blood or thyroid tissue (not recorded which). The source of this sequence is an adult man with Graves' hyperthyroidism. The CDR3 protein is CSATDLDRAYSNQPQHF. The CDR3 DNA sequence: TGCAGTGCTACCGATTTGGACAGGGCGTATAGCAATCAGCCCCAGCATTTT.